The source of this T cell receptor beta chain is a study of T cell repertoires in cytomegalovirus infection (dated by TCRdb to 2018 to 2020). About the full investigation: Recently identified HLA-C-restricted CMV epitopes, whose presentation resists viral immunomodulation, were targeted by peptide stimulations together with well-studied HLA-B-restricted epitopes. Donor HLA type was relevant to the analysis, as public TCR beta signatures indicated carriage of CMV infection together with the matching HLA type. General study outcomes and caveats: The ex vivo response was dominated by HLA-C-restricted CMV-specific TCR beta clonotypes, which also provided the single most frequent clonotype in two of eight donors. Cumulative frequency of public TCR beta family members discriminated carriers of CMV infection plus the relevant HLA type in this cohort and an independent 352-donor cohort.

According to the germline V gene, CDR1 reads SGHVS and CDR2 reads FNYEAQ. The CDR3 runs 18 amino acids, cysteine and phenylalanine included. Only CDR3 DNA remains: 54 bases, in frame from the first base. At the junction V is shortened by 5 bases and J by 3 bases; bases outside the gene matches: 12. Sequenced using an Illumina HiSeq 1500. Using fastp trimming at Q25 and MiXCR clonotype assembly, TCRdb reanalyzed the public sequencing data and kept in-frame beta chains. Entries are consolidated by CDR3 protein sequence, retaining the most common genes and DNA. Present in this sample are some 800,000 distinct CDR3 sequences, about 28% of which were seen just once. The ten largest clones represent roughly 14% of the sample. The sample's treatment or condition label is to be understood as: in vitro stimulation with specific CMV peptide epitopes to enrich CMV-specific T cells. This clonotype was observed at least ten times. The target of this receptor is not known. Base qualities are not recorded, but no much larger clone differs from it by a single base.

This TCR was sampled from a human donor in good health (CMV status not recorded). Some clones in this sample may be carry-over from other donors' samples. The V gene is TRBV7-6 and the J gene is TRBJ2-2; the central 10 bases match TRBD1. Specimen: cultured CD8+ T cells from PBMCs, collected from culture after CMV antigen stimulation. The DNA reads as follows: TGTGCCAGCAGCCCGGAAGACAGGGGGCGGGGGTACACCGGGGAGCTGTTTTTT. This is translated as CASSPEDRGRGYTGELFF.